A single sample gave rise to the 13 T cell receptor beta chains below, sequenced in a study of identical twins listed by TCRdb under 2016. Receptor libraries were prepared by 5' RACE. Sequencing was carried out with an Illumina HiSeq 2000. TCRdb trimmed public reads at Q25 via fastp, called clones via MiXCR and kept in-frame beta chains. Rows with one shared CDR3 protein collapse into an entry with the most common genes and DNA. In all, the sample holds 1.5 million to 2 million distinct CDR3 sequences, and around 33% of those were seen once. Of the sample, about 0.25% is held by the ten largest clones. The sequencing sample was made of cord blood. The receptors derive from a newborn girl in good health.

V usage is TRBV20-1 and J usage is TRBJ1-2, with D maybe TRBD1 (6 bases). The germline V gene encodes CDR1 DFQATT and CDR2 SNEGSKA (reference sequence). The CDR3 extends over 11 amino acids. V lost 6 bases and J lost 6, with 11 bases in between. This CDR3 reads CSAGGLNGYTF. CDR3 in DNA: TGCAGTGCCGGGGGGCTGAATGGCTACACCTTC.

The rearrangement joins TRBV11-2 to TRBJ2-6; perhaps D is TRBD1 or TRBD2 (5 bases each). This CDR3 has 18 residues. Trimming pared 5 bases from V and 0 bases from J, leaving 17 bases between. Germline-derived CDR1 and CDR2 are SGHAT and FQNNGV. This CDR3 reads CASSGRTWGYSGANVLTF. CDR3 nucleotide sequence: TGTGCCAGCAGCGGACGGACTTGGGGGTACTCTGGGGCCAACGTCCTGACTTTC.

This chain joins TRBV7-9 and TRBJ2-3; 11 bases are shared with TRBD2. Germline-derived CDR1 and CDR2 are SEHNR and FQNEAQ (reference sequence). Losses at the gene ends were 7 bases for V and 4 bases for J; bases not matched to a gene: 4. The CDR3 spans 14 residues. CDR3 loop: CASKLAGESDTQYF. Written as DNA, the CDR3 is TGTGCCAGCAAACTAGCGGGAGAGTCAGATACGCAGTATTTT. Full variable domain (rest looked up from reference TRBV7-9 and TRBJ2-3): DTGVSQNPRHKITKRGQNVTFRCDPISEHNRLYWYRQTLGQGPEFLTYFQNEAQLEKSRLLSDRFSAERPKGSFSTLEIQRTEQGDSAMYLCASKLAGESDTQYFGPGTRLTVL.

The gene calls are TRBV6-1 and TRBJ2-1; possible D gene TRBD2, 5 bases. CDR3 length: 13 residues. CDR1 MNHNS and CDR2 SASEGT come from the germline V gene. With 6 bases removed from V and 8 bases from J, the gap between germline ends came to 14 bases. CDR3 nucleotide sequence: TGTGCCAGCAGGTTAACTCTAGCTGATGAGCAGTTCTTC. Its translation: CASRLTLADEQFF.

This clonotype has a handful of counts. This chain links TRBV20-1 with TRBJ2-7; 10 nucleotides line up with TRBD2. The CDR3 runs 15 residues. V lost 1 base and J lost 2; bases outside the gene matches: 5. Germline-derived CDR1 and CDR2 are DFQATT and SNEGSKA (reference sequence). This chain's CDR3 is CSARVASGSTYEQYF. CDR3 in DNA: TGCAGTGCTAGAGTAGCTAGCGGGAGCACCTACGAGCAGTACTTC.

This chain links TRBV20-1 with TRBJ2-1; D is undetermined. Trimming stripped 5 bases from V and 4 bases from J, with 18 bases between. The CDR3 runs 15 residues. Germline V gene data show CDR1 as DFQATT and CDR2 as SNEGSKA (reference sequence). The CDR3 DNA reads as TGCAGTGCTGGCTTCTCGGGCCCCTCTTACAATGAGCAGTTCTTC. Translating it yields CSAGFSGPSYNEQFF.

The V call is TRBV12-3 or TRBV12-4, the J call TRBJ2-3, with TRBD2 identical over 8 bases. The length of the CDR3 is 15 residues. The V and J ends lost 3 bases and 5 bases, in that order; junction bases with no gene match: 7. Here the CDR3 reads CASSLSGGPGDTQYF. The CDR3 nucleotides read TGTGCCAGCAGTTTGTCGGGAGGGCCGGGAGATACGCAGTATTTT.

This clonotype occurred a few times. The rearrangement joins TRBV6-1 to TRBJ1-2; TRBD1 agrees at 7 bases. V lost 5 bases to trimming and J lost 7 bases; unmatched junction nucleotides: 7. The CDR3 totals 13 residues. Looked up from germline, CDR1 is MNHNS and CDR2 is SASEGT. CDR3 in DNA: TGTGCCAGCAGTCGACACGACAGGGTTGGCTACACCTTC. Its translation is CASSRHDRVGYTF.

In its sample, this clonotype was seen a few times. CDR3 nucleotide sequence: TGCGCCAGCAGCTTGACACCAGGTAGCGGGAGCGAAGGAGCCTACGAGCAGTACTTC. The encoded protein is CASSLTPGSGSEGAYEQYF. The V gene is TRBV5-1, the J gene TRBJ2-7, with TRBD2 matching over 9 bases. Germline trimming cut 1 base from V and 2 bases from J; bases unmatched to any gene: 16. The CDR3 totals 19 residues. Germline CDR1 SGHRS, CDR2 YFSETQ.

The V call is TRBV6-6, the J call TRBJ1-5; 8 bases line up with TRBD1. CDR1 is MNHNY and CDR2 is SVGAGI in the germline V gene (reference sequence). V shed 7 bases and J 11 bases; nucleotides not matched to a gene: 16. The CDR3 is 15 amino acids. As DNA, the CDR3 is TGTGCCAGCACCCCGGGACAGGAGGCCCCCAGGGCCCAGCATTTT. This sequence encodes CASTPGQEAPRAQHF.

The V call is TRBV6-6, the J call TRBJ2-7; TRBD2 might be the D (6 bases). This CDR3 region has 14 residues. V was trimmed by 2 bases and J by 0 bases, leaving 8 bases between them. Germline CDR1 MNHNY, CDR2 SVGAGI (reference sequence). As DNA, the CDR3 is TGTGCCAGCAGTTACAGGAGGGACTCCTACGAGCAGTACTTC. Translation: CASSYRRDSYEQYF.

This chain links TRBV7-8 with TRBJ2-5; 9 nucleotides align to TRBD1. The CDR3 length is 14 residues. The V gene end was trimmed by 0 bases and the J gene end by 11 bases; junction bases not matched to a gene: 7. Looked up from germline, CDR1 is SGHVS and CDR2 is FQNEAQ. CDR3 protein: CASSLAMDRGRQYF. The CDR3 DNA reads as TGTGCCAGCAGCTTAGCGATGGACAGGGGACGGCAGTACTTC.

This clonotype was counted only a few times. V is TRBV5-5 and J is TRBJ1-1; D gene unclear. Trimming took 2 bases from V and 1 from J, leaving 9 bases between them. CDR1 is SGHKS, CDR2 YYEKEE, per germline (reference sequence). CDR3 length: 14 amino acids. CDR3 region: CASSFRPANTEAFF. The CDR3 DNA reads TGTGCCAGCAGCTTCCGACCCGCGAACACTGAAGCTTTCTTT.